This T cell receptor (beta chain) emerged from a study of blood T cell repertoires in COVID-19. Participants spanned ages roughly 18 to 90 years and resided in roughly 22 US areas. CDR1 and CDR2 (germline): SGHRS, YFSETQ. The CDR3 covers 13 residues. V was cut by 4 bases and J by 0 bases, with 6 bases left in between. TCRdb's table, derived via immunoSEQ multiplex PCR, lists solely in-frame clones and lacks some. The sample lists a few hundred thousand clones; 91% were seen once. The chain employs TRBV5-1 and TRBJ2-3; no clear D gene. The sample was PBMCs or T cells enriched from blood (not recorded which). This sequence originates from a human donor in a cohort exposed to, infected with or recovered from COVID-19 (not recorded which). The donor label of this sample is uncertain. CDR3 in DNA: TGCGCCAGCAGCCCGACTAGCACAGATACGCAGTATTTT. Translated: CASSPTSTDTQYF. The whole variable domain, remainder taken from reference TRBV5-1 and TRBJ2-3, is KAGVTQTPRYLIKTRGQQVTLSCSPISGHRSVSWYQQTPGQGLQFLFEYFSETQRNKGNFPGRFSGRQFSNSRSEMNVSTLELGDSALYLCASSPTSTDTQYFGPGTRLTVL.